The 4 T cell receptor beta chains listed next were all sequenced from one sample in a study of blood T cell repertoires in COVID-19. Sequenced by immunoSEQ multiplex PCR; TCRdb stores in-frame clones only, minus some. The sample shows around 250,000 clones, more than 75% of them seen only once. Sequenced material: peripheral blood. The receptors derive from a man aged 40-55 years with active or convalescent COVID-19.

The rearrangement uses TRBV11-3 and TRBJ2-5, with D possibly matching TRBD2 (6 bases). V was clipped by 1 base and J by 3 bases, with 12 bases between them. CDR1 is SGHNT, CDR2 YENEEA, per germline. The CDR3 extends over 15 amino acids. The CDR3 DNA sequence: TGTGCCAGCAGCTTAGGAGTGGGGACTGAAGAGACCCAGTACTTC. It specifies CASSLGVGTEETQYF.

The rearrangement links TRBV11-3 to TRBJ1-2, with a weak D call TRBD1 (5 bases). CDR3 length: 13 amino acids. Trimming removed 1 base from V and 4 bases from J, with 7 bases in between. Germline CDR1 and CDR2: SGHNT and YENEEA. CDR3 DNA sequence: TGTGCCAGCAGCTTAGGGCAGGGCTATGGCTACACCTTC. The encoded protein is CASSLGQGYGYTF.

V gene TRBV5-1 combines with J gene TRBJ1-2, with D maybe TRBD1 (5 bases). There are 16 residues in the CDR3. Germline V CDR1 and CDR2: SGHRS, YFSETQ. Trimming removed 0 bases from V and 2 bases from J, with 14 bases in between. For the CDR3, the DNA is TGCGCCAGCAGCTTGGAGTTACAGGCTCTGAACTATGGCTACACCTTC. Translating gives CASSLELQALNYGYTF.

This clone appeared a single time. The CDR3 region is CASSLSGYEQYF. The CDR3 bases are TGTGCCAGCAGTTTAAGCGGTTACGAGCAGTACTTC. The rearrangement joins TRBV27 to TRBJ2-7, with D tentatively TRBD2 (5 bases). Germline V gene data show CDR1 as MNHEY and CDR2 as SMNVEV (reference sequence). The V end lost 2 bases, the J end lost 4 bases, and 6 bases lay between the germline ends. This CDR3 has 12 residues.